The 22 T cell receptor beta chains listed next were all sequenced from one sample in a study of shared clonotypes between healthy human individuals. The table came from immunoSEQ multiplex PCR; TCRdb's copy has only in-frame clones and leaves some out. The repertoire includes 2 million to 3 million clones, around 90% of them detected once, and 0.13% to 0.15% sits in the top ten. The material sequenced was naive CD4+ T cells sorted from blood. The subset is: CD45RA+ positively selected. Receptors were obtained from a man aged 18 to 35 in good health.

The V gene is TRBV5-4, the J gene TRBJ2-3; D gene ambiguous. Germline CDR1 SGHNT, CDR2 YYREEE (reference sequence). This CDR3 region has 14 residues. With 7 bases removed from V and 1 base from J, the gap between germline ends came to 13 bases. CDR3 region: CASAPQHGTDTQYF. CDR3 nucleotide sequence: TGTGCCAGCGCTCCTCAACACGGCACAGATACGCAGTATTTT.

A remark on this clone: Other DNA sequences of this sample code for an identical CDR3. V usage is TRBV6-6 and J usage is TRBJ1-6; D gene ambiguous. CDR1 MNHNY and CDR2 SVGAGI come from the germline V gene (reference sequence). V was shortened by 6 bases and J by 7 bases, with 10 bases between the two germline ends. This CDR3 has 13 residues. Here the CDR3 reads CASSRLDNSPLHF. DNA for the CDR3: TGTGCCAGCAGCCGACTGGACAATTCACCCCTCCACTTT.

The gene calls are TRBV28 and TRBJ1-5, with TRBD1 matching over 7 bases. Germline CDR1 MDHEN, CDR2 SYDVKM. The CDR3 runs to 15 residues. V shed 2 bases and J 7 bases; nucleotides not matched to a gene: 8. The CDR3 sequence is CASSLPQGVGQPQHF. The CDR3 nucleotides are TGTGCCAGCAGTTTACCCCAGGGGGTAGGGCAGCCCCAGCATTTT.

The chain uses TRBV2 and TRBJ1-1, with 10 bases lining up with TRBD1. Losses at the gene ends were 7 bases for V and 1 base for J; bases not matched to a gene: 12. CDR1 is SNHLY, CDR2 FYNNEI, per germline. This CDR3 has 17 amino acids. This CDR3 reads CASTRFGTGEQNTEAFF. CDR3 DNA sequence: TGTGCCAGCACCAGATTCGGGACAGGGGAACAGAACACTGAAGCTTTCTTT.

The DNA for the CDR3 is TGTGCCAGCAGCTTAGGGGACAGGGGGGCTTACAATGAGCAGTTCTTC. Encoded protein: CASSLGDRGAYNEQFF. The rearrangement links TRBV7-2 to TRBJ2-1, with 11 bases lining up with TRBD1. This CDR3 has 16 residues. CDR1 and CDR2 (germline): SGHTA, FQGNSA. V shed 1 base and J 4 bases; nucleotides not matched to a gene: 3.

The chain links TRBV25-1 to TRBJ1-2; D is ambiguous. V lost 3 bases to trimming and J lost 4 bases, with 15 bases between them. Germline V CDR1 and CDR2: MGHDK, SYGVNS. CDR3 length: 15 residues. The CDR3 loop reads CASSDTVTDVYGYTF. DNA of the CDR3: TGTGCCAGCAGTGATACCGTGACGGATGTCTATGGCTACACCTTC.

The rearrangement joins TRBV2 to TRBJ2-1; 15 bases fit TRBD2. With V trimmed by 6 bases and J by 6 bases, 12 bases remained unmatched. This CDR3 region has 18 residues. CDR1 is SNHLY, CDR2 FYNNEI, per germline. The CDR3: CASSPPGLAGGGGNEQFF. CDR3 in DNA: TGTGCCAGCAGCCCACCTGGACTAGCGGGAGGGGGGGGCAATGAGCAGTTCTTC.

CDR3 nucleotides: TGCGCCAGCAGGGAATTAGGGACCGGGGAGCTGTTTTTT. Translation: CASRELGTGELFF. The chain joins TRBV10-2 to TRBJ2-2; D not resolved. This CDR3 has 13 amino acids. From germline, CDR1 is WSHSY and CDR2 SAAADI. V was pared by 6 bases and J by 5 bases, with 10 bases between.

The chain has TRBV7-2 and TRBJ2-7; 11 bases match TRBD2. CDR3 length equals 15 residues. From germline, CDR1 is SGHTA and CDR2 FQGNSA. J lost 2 bases, V lost 5 bases, and 5 bases had no gene match. This CDR3 is CASSPRLAGTYEQYF. CDR3 sequence (DNA): TGTGCCAGCAGCCCCCGACTAGCGGGGACCTACGAGCAGTACTTC.

The chain couples TRBV4-1 to TRBJ1-1; TRBD1 agrees at 11 bases. Germline CDR1 reads MGHRA; CDR2 reads YSYEKL. This CDR3 comprises 15 residues. The ends lost 2 bases at V and 6 bases at J; junction bases unmatched: 5. The DNA for the CDR3 is TGCGCCAGCAGCCAATGGACAGGGGGCAGGGCTGAAGCTTTCTTT. Protein product: CASSQWTGGRAEAFF.

The V and J genes are TRBV5-4 and TRBJ2-5, with TRBD1 matching 8 bases. Trimming removed 5 bases from V and 4 bases from J; junction bases left unmatched: 13. Looked up from germline, CDR1 is SGHNT and CDR2 is YYREEE (reference sequence). The CDR3 runs 16 residues. CDR3 nucleotide sequence: TGTGCCAGCAGGCCCGGGACAGGTGGTCCCCGAGAGACCCAGTACTTC. Protein product: CASRPGTGGPRETQYF.

J is TRBJ2-7 and V is TRBV18, with 11 bases identical to TRBD2. V was pared by 3 bases and J by 6 bases, with 13 bases of the junction left unmatched. Germline assignment: CDR1 KGHSH and CDR2 LQKENI. This CDR3 region has 17 residues. DNA for the CDR3: TGTGCCAGCTCACCCGGACTAGCGGGTAGACCGTGGGGCGAGCAGTACTTC. Protein: CASSPGLAGRPWGEQYF.

As to this clone: Other DNA sequences within the sample encode an identical CDR3. The DNA for the CDR3 is TGCGCCAGCTCTTTCATCGGAACAGATACGCAGTATTTT. It codes for CASSFIGTDTQYF. The chain uses TRBV5-1 and TRBJ2-3; D is unresolved. Per the germline V gene, CDR1 is SGHRS and CDR2 is YFSETQ. The V end was cut by 7 bases, the J end by 3 bases, with 12 bases between. The CDR3 totals 13 residues.

V gene TRBV19 combines with J gene TRBJ2-2; the D gene is possibly TRBD2 (6 bases). The CDR3 is 16 residues long. Trimming shortened V by 3 bases and J by 0 bases, and 11 bases separated the two germline ends. CDR1 LNHDA and CDR2 SQIVND come from the germline V gene (reference sequence). CDR3 DNA sequence: TGTGCCAGTAGTATGGAACTAGCAGCGAACACCGGGGAGCTGTTTTTT. It encodes CASSMELAANTGELFF.

The genes are TRBV27 and TRBJ2-7; D unclear. The CDR3 is 8 amino acids. Germline CDR1 is MNHEY and CDR2 is SMNVEV (reference sequence). V was shortened by 5 bases and J by 10 bases, with 3 bases between the two germline ends. The CDR3 here is CASSPQYF. CDR3 DNA: TGTGCCAGCAGTCCCCAGTACTTC.

As to this clone: Other nucleotide sequences in the sample specify the same CDR3. The gene calls are TRBV5-1 and TRBJ2-7; D gene unclear. The germline gives CDR1 SGHRS, CDR2 YFSETQ. Trimming took 2 bases from V and 3 from J, leaving 3 bases between them. The CDR3 covers 11 residues. In DNA, the CDR3 is TGCGCCAGCAGCTTATTCTACGAGCAGTACTTC. Translated, it gives CASSLFYEQYF.

The chain combines TRBV6-5 with TRBJ1-1; D is ambiguous. The ends were cut back, 5 bases at V and 4 bases at J, with 11 bases in the middle. The CDR3 contains 13 residues. Germline lookup yields CDR1 MNHEY and CDR2 SVGAGI. CDR3 bases: TGTGCCAGCAGTCCGGCGTTGGGCACTGAAGCTTTCTTT. This encodes CASSPALGTEAFF.

The rearrangement links TRBV5-4 to TRBJ2-1; 13 bases align to TRBD2. Germline V gives CDR1 SGHNT, CDR2 YYREEE (reference sequence). The CDR3 consists of 18 residues. V was clipped by 2 bases and J by 1 base; unmatched bases: 6. CDR3 protein: CASSFTSGGAGSYNEQFF. CDR3 nucleotides: TGTGCCAGCAGCTTTACTAGCGGGGGGGCAGGTTCCTACAATGAGCAGTTCTTC.

DNA for the CDR3: TGTGCCAGCAGTGCCGACGGTTCCTACAATGAGCAGTTCTTC. This translates into CASSADGSYNEQFF. The chain recombines TRBV28 with TRBJ2-1; D is unclear. The germline CDR1 and CDR2 sequences are MDHEN and SYDVKM. The CDR3 sequence is 14 residues long. V gave up 5 bases and J gave up 1 base, with 9 bases separating them. Using reference TRBV28 and TRBJ2-1 for the parts outside the CDR3, the full variable domain is DVKVTQSSRYLVKRTGEKVFLECVQDMDHENMFWYRQDPGLGLRLIYFSYDVKMKEKGDIPEGYSVSREKKERFSLILESASTNQTSMYLCASSADGSYNEQFFGPGTRLTVL.

V usage is TRBV6-1 and J usage is TRBJ2-3; D is unclear. Germline-derived CDR1 and CDR2 are MNHNS and SASEGT. V lost 1 base to trimming and J lost 10 bases, with 9 bases between them. CDR3 length equals 12 residues. This chain's CDR3 is CASSEGLWAQYF. The CDR3 region has the DNA TGTGCCAGCAGTGAAGGGTTGTGGGCGCAGTATTTT.

The chain links TRBV19 to TRBJ2-7; D is perhaps TRBD2 (5 bases). V was cut by 3 bases and J by 6 bases, with 15 bases left in between. In germline, CDR1 is LNHDA, CDR2 SQIVND (reference sequence). This CDR3 spans 14 amino acids. The chain's CDR3 is CASSMRVGLSEQYF. The CDR3 region has the DNA TGTGCCAGTAGTATGAGGGTAGGACTCTCCGAGCAGTACTTC.

The CDR3 here is CASGLVLGYGYTF. CDR3 nucleotide sequence: TGTGCTAGTGGTTTGGTACTGGGCTATGGCTACACCTTC. V usage is TRBV12-5 and J usage is TRBJ1-2, with D unresolved. Looked up from germline, CDR1 is LGHNT and CDR2 is FRNRAP. This CDR3 comprises 13 residues. Deletions cut 0 bases from V and 4 bases from J, with 6 bases between.